This passage covers 18 T cell receptor beta chains from one sample sequenced in a study of blood T cell repertoires in COVID-19. Sequencing used immunoSEQ multiplex PCR; TCRdb keeps in-frame clones, though not all of them. The table includes 90,000 to 130,000 clones, over 65% detected once. The material sequenced was peripheral blood. The receptors stem from a woman aged 40 to 49 with acute or convalescent COVID-19.

The V call is TRBV5-4, the J call TRBJ2-1, with D perhaps TRBD2 (6 bases). Germline lookup yields CDR1 SGHNT and CDR2 YYREEE (reference sequence). The CDR3 totals 15 residues. V dropped 1 base and J dropped 8 bases, with 16 bases sitting between them. The CDR3 loop reads CASSLKIGSGYEQFF. DNA of the CDR3: TGTGCCAGCAGCTTGAAAATCGGTAGCGGCTATGAGCAGTTCTTC.

The chain carries TRBV2 and TRBJ2-3; TRBD2 is a possible D gene (5 bases). The V gene lost 6 bases and the J gene lost 0 bases, with 10 bases spanning the gap. This CDR3 comprises 14 residues. Per the germline V gene, CDR1 is SNHLY and CDR2 is FYNNEI. CDR3: CASRPAASTDTQYF. Written as DNA, the CDR3 is TGTGCCAGCAGACCAGCGGCTAGCACAGATACGCAGTATTTT.

This chain uses TRBV11-3 with TRBJ2-7, with TRBD1 as a possible D gene (6 bases). Trimming stripped 1 base from V and 1 base from J, with 11 bases between. Germline V CDR1 and CDR2: SGHNT, YENEEA. The CDR3 consists of 15 residues. CDR3 DNA: TGTGCCAGCAGCTTAGGGGGGACATCTTCCTACGAGCAGTACTTC. Translated, it gives CASSLGGTSSYEQYF.

This sequence joins TRBV12-3 or TRBV12-4 and TRBJ2-7, with 7 bases fitting TRBD2. The CDR3 is 13 amino acids. With 3 bases clipped from V and 9 bases from J, the junction kept 8 bases outside the gene matches. The CDR3 protein is CASSLRETRWQYF. The CDR3 DNA sequence: TGTGCCAGCAGTTTGCGGGAGACAAGGTGGCAGTACTTC.

This clone was found many times. The chain couples TRBV11-2 to TRBJ2-1; 8 bases are shared with TRBD1. This CDR3 has 15 residues. Trimming removed 5 bases from V and 3 bases from J; junction bases left unmatched: 6. Germline CDR1 SGHAT, CDR2 FQNNGV. CDR3 amino acids: CASSQTGQVYNEQFF. CDR3 coding DNA: TGTGCCAGCAGCCAAACGGGACAGGTCTACAATGAGCAGTTCTTC. Together with reference TRBV11-2 and TRBJ2-1, the CDR3 gives the full variable domain: EAGVAQSPRYKIIEKRQSVAFWCNPISGHATLYWYQQILGQGPKLLIQFQNNGVVDDSQLPKDRFSAERLKGVDSTLKIQPAKLEDSAVYLCASSQTGQVYNEQFFGPGTRLTVL.

The chain combines TRBV6-5 with TRBJ2-7; 7 bases are shared with TRBD1. CDR1 and CDR2 from the germline V gene are MNHEY and SVGAGI. The CDR3 contains 12 residues. Trimming took 9 bases from V and 1 from J; bases not matched to a gene: 3. The CDR3 DNA is TGTGCCAGTCGACAGGGTTCCTACGAGCAGTACTTC. Amino acids: CASRQGSYEQYF.

This clone has just a few counts. V and J are TRBV9 and TRBJ2-3, with a tentative D call TRBD1 (6 bases). Trimming shortened V by 0 bases and J by 5 bases, and 10 bases separated the two germline ends. In germline, CDR1 is SGDLS, CDR2 YYNGEE. CDR3 length equals 14 residues. DNA for the CDR3: TGTGCCAGCAGCGTAGATGGGGGCAGAGATACGCAGTATTTT. It yields the protein CASSVDGGRDTQYF.

This clone was seen once. The gene calls are TRBV2 and TRBJ2-7; a possible D gene is TRBD2 (5 bases). Germline V lookup: CDR1 SNHLY, CDR2 FYNNEI. V was cut by 2 bases and J by 3 bases, with 8 bases left in between. The CDR3 runs to 13 residues. The CDR3: CASSETGIYEQYF. The CDR3, as DNA: TGTGCCAGCAGTGAAACGGGGATCTACGAGCAGTACTTC.

This clone was counted many times. This rearrangement joins TRBV7-9 to TRBJ1-5; D is possibly TRBD1 (5 bases). Germline CDR1 and CDR2: SEHNR and FQNEAQ (reference sequence). The V end was cut by 5 bases, the J end by 7 bases, with 15 bases between. The CDR3 extends over 14 amino acids. This chain's CDR3 is CASSADTGGQPQHF. In DNA form, the CDR3 reads TGTGCCAGCAGCGCAGATACAGGCGGCCAGCCCCAGCATTTT.

The sample holds a few counts of this clone. The V gene is TRBV28, the J gene TRBJ2-7, with 8 bases identical to TRBD2. Germline V gene sequence: CDR1 MDHEN, CDR2 SYDVKM. This CDR3 contains 16 residues. The J segment lost 3 bases and the V segment lost 5 bases, leaving 12 bases of the junction unmatched. The CDR3 reads CASSPFAGGGYYEQYF. DNA for the CDR3: TGTGCCAGCAGTCCCTTCGCCGGGGGGGGATACTACGAGCAGTACTTC. Filled out from reference TRBV28 and TRBJ2-7, the complete variable domain reads DVKVTQSSRYLVKRTGEKVFLECVQDMDHENMFWYRQDPGLGLRLIYFSYDVKMKEKGDIPEGYSVSREKKERFSLILESASTNQTSMYLCASSPFAGGGYYEQYFGPGTRLTVT.

The chain has TRBV4-3 and TRBJ1-2; 7 bases match TRBD1. V dropped 3 bases and J dropped 13; count of bases not matched to a gene: 14. This CDR3 contains 14 residues. Looked up from germline, CDR1 is LGHNA and CDR2 is YSLEER. This chain's CDR3 is CASSQGRLDRIPTF. CDR3 DNA sequence: TGCGCCAGCAGCCAGGGGCGATTGGACAGGATCCCCACCTTC.

This chain links TRBV4-1 with TRBJ1-2; TRBD1 agrees at 8 bases. The junction had 5 bases not matched to a gene; V was cut back by 4 bases and J by 4 bases. The CDR3 length is 14 residues. Germline V lookup: CDR1 MGHRA, CDR2 YSYEKL. In DNA, the CDR3 is TGCGCCAGCAGCCGCGGGACAGGTACCTATGGCTACACCTTC. It encodes CASSRGTGTYGYTF.

The chain links TRBV3-1 (or the pseudogene TRBV3-2) to TRBJ2-3; D remains unclear. CDR1 is LGHDT and CDR2 is YNNKEL in the germline V gene (reference sequence). The CDR3 has 13 amino acids. The V gene lost 4 bases and the J gene lost 2 bases, with 7 bases spanning the gap. The CDR3 bases are TGTGCCAGCAGCCGGCTTAACACAGATACGCAGTATTTT. Protein product: CASSRLNTDTQYF.

The genes are TRBV6-6 and TRBJ1-4; 7 bases line up with TRBD1. CDR1 and CDR2 (germline): MNHNY, SVGAGI (reference sequence). V trimming: 2 bases; J trimming: 8 bases; junction bases outside the gene matches: 5. The CDR3 is 14 amino acids. The CDR3 nucleotides read TGTGCCAGCAGTTACGCAGGGGGGCAGGAAAAACTGTTTTTT. Translating gives CASSYAGGQEKLFF.

The chain couples TRBV29-1 to TRBJ2-3; 11 bases are a match to TRBD1. V trimming: 1 base; J trimming: 1 base; junction bases outside the gene matches: 4. Per the germline V gene, CDR1 is SQVTM and CDR2 is ANQGSEA. The CDR3 consists of 16 residues. The chain's CDR3 is CSVEGTGGIGTDTQYF. In DNA, the CDR3 is TGCAGCGTTGAAGGGACAGGGGGCATCGGCACAGATACGCAGTATTTT.

The J gene is TRBJ2-3, the V gene TRBV11-2; 8 nucleotides align to TRBD2. CDR1 and CDR2 (germline): SGHAT, FQNNGV. V trimming: 1 base; J trimming: 3 bases; junction bases outside the gene matches: 3. This CDR3 is built from 15 residues. This chain's CDR3 is CASSLAVAGTDTQYF. Written as DNA, the CDR3 is TGTGCCAGCAGCTTAGCCGTAGCGGGGACAGATACGCAGTATTTT. Looking up the rest from reference TRBV11-2 and TRBJ2-3 gives the full variable domain: EAGVAQSPRYKIIEKRQSVAFWCNPISGHATLYWYQQILGQGPKLLIQFQNNGVVDDSQLPKDRFSAERLKGVDSTLKIQPAKLEDSAVYLCASSLAVAGTDTQYFGPGTRLTVL.

This clone was counted many times. The J gene is TRBJ1-5, the V gene TRBV6-1; tentative D call: TRBD1 (5 bases). The CDR3 sequence is 14 residues long. V was shortened by 1 base and J by 3 bases, with 7 bases between the two germline ends. The V gene's germline CDR1 is MNHNS and CDR2 SASEGT. CDR3 region: CASSEGGPNQPQHF. The CDR3 DNA reads as TGTGCCAGCAGTGAAGGGGGCCCCAATCAGCCCCAGCATTTT.

The sample holds one count of this clone. The chain has TRBV6-6 and TRBJ1-6; TRBD1 aligns across 7 bases. The CDR3 spans 14 residues. The junction had 6 bases not matched to a gene; V was cut back by 5 bases and J by 8 bases. Germline lookup yields CDR1 MNHNY and CDR2 SVGAGI (reference sequence). The CDR3 reads CASSDRVGDSPLHF. CDR3 nucleotide sequence: TGTGCCAGCAGTGACAGGGTGGGCGATTCACCCCTCCACTTT.